This T cell receptor (beta chain) originates from a study of shared clonotypes between healthy human individuals. Measured with immunoSEQ multiplex PCR; TCRdb has only the in-frame clones, and not every one. The table has about 2.5 million clones, around 90% seen once; the top ten hold 0.37%. Partitioning of CD4+ cells yielded a CD45RA+ naive subset and a CD45RA-negative memory subset. This clone was recorded once. The CDR3 contains 15 residues. Germline V gene sequence: CDR1 KGHSH, CDR2 LQKENI. V was cut by 2 bases and J by 2 bases, with 13 bases left in between. The receptor was derived from a man in his late teens or twenties in good health. Some clones in this sample may be carry-over from other donors' samples. Sequencing input: naive CD4+ T cells from PBMCs. The subset: CD45RA+ positively selected. V usage is TRBV18 and J usage is TRBJ2-7; D possibly corresponds to TRBD1 (6 bases). The DNA for the CDR3 is TGTGCCAGCTCACCAAACCCAGGGGTTGCCTACGAGCAGTACTTC. Its protein product is CASSPNPGVAYEQYF.